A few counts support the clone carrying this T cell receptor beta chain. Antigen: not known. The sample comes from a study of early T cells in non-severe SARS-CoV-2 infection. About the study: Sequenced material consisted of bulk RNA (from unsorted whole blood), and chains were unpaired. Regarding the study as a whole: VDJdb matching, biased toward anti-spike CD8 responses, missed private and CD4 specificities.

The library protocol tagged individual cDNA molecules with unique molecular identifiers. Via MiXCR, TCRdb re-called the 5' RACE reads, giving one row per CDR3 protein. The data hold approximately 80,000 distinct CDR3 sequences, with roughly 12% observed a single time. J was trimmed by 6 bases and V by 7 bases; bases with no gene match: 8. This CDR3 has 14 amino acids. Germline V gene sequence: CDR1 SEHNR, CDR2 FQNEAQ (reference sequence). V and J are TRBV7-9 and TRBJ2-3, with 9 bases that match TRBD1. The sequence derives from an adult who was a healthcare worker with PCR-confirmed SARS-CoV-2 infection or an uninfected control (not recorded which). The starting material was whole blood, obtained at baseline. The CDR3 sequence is CASTTGGATDTQYF. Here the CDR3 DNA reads TGTGCCAGCACCACAGGGGGCGCAACCGATACGCAGTATTTT.